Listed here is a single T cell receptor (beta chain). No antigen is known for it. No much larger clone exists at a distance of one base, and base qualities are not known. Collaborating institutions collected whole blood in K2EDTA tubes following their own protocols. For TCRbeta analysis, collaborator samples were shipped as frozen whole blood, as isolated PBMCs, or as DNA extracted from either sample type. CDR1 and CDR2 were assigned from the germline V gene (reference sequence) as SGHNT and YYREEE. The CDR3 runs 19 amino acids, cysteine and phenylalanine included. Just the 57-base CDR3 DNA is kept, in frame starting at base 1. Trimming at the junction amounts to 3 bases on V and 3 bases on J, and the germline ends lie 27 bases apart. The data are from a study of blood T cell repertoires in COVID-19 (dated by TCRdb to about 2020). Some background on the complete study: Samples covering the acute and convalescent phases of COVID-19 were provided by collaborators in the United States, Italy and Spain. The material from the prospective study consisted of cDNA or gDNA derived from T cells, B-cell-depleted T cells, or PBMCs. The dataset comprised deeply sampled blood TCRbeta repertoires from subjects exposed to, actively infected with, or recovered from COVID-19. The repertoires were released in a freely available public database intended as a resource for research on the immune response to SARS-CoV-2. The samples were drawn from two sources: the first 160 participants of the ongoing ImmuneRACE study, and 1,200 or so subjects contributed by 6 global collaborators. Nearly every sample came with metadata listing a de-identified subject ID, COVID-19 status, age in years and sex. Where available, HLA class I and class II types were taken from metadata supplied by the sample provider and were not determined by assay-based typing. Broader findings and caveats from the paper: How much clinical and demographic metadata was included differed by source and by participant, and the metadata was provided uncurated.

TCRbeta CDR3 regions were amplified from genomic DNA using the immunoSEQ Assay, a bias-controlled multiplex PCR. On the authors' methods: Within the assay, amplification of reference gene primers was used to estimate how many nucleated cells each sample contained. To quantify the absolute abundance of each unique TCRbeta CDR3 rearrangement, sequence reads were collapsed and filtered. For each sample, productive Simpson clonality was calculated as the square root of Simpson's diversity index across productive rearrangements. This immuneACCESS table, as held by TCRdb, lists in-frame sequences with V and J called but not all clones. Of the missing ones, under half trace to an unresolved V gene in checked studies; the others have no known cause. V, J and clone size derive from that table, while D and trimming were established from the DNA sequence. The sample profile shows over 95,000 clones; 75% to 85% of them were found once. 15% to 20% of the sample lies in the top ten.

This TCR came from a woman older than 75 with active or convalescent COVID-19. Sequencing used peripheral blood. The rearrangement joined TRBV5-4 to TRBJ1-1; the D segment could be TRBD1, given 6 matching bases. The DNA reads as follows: TGTGCCAGCAGCTCGGACGGCGGAGGACAGACCTTAGTAGACACTGAAGCTTTCTTT. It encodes CASSSDGGGQTLVDTEAFF.